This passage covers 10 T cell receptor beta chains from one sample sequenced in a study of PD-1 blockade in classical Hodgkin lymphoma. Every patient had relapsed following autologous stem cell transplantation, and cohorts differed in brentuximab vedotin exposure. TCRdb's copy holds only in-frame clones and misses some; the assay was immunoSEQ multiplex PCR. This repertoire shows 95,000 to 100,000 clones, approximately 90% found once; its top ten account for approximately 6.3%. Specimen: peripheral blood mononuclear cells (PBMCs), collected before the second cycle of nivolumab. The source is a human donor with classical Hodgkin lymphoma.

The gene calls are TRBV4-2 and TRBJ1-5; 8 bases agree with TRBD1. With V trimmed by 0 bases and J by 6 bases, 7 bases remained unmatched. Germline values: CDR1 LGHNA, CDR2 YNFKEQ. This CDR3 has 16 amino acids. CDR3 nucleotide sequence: TGTGCCAGCAGCCAAGACGTGCAGGGGGCCGGTCAGCCCCAGCATTTT. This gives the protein CASSQDVQGAGQPQHF.

Here the CDR3 reads CASRQSPDRAETQYF. DNA of the CDR3: TGTGCCAGCAGGCAATCTCCTGACAGGGCAGAGACCCAGTACTTC. V is TRBV6-5 and J is TRBJ2-5, with 7 bases lining up with TRBD1. This CDR3 is 15 amino acids long. V gave up 6 bases and J gave up 4 bases; unmatched junction bases: 11. CDR1 MNHEY and CDR2 SVGAGI come from the germline V gene.

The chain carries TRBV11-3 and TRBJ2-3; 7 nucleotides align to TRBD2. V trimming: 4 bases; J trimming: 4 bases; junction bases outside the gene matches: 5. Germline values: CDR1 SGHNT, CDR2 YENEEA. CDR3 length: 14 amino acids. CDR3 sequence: CASSSGLEADTQYF. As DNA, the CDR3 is TGTGCCAGCAGCTCCGGACTAGAAGCAGATACGCAGTATTTT.

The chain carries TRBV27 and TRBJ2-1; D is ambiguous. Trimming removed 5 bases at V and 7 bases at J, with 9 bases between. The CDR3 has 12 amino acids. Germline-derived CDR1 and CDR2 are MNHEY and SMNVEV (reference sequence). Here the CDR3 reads CASSNPLNEQFF. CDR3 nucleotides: TGTGCCAGCAGTAACCCTTTAAATGAGCAGTTCTTC.

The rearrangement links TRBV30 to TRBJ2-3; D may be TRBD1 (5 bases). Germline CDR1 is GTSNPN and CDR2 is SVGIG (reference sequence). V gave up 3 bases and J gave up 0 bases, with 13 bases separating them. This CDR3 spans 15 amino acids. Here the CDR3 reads CAWRPRGSSTDTQYF. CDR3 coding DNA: TGTGCCTGGAGACCAAGGGGTTCTAGCACAGATACGCAGTATTTT.

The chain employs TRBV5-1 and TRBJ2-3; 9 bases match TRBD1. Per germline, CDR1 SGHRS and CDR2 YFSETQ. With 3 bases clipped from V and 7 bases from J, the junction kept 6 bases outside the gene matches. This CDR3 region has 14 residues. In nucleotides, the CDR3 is TGCGCCAGCAGCTCACCGGGACAGGGAAATACGCAGTATTTT. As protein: CASSSPGQGNTQYF.

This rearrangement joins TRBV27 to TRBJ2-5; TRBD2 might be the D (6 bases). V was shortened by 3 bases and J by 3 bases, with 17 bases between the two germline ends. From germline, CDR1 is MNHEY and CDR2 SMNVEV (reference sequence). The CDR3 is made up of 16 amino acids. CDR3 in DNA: TGTGCCAGCAGTTTTTGGGGTGCCGGGGGAGAAGAGACCCAGTACTTC. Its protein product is CASSFWGAGGEETQYF.

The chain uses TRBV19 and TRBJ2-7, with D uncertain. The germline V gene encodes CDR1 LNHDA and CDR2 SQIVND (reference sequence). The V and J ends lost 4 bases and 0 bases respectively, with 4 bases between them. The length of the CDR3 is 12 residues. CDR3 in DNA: TGTGCCAGTAGTAAGGCCTCCTACGAGCAGTACTTC. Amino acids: CASSKASYEQYF.

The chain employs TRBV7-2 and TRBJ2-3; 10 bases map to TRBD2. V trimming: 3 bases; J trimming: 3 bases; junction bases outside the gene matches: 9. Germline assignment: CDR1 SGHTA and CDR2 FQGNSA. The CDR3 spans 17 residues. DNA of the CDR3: TGTGCCAGCAGCTTTTCAAAGCGGGGGGGCCGAACAGATACGCAGTATTTT. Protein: CASSFSKRGGRTDTQYF.

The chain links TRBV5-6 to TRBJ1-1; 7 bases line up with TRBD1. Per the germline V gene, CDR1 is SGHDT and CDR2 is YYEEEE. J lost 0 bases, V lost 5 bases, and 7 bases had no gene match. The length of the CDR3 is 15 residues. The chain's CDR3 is CASSRGLLMNTEAFF. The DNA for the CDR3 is TGTGCCAGCAGTAGGGGGCTCCTGATGAACACTGAAGCTTTCTTT.